This entry lists 21 T cell receptor beta chains sequenced from one sample in a study of PD-1 blockade in classical Hodgkin lymphoma. The repertoire was sequenced with immunoSEQ multiplex PCR; TCRdb's copy has only in-frame clones and lacks some. The sample includes 75,000 to 100,000 clones, roughly four fifths of them seen just once. Each and every patient relapsed after autologous stem cell transplantation, and patients got differing brentuximab vedotin exposure. The sequencing used peripheral blood mononuclear cells (PBMCs), collected before the second cycle of nivolumab. All receptors derive from a human donor with classical Hodgkin lymphoma.

V and J are TRBV28 and TRBJ2-7; TRBD2 matches 7 bases. CDR3 length: 15 amino acids. The V gene's germline CDR1 is MDHEN and CDR2 SYDVKM. Trimming removed 5 bases from V and 5 bases from J; junction bases left unmatched: 12. The CDR3 reads CASSPRGGAFHEQYF. The CDR3 DNA sequence: TGTGCCAGCAGTCCTCGGGGAGGGGCATTCCACGAGCAGTACTTC.

This chain connects TRBV30 to TRBJ1-6; D is ambiguous. CDR1 is GTSNPN and CDR2 is SVGIG in the germline V gene (reference sequence). Between the trimmed V and J ends, which lost 1 base and 5 bases, there was a span of 9 bases. The CDR3 has 14 amino acids. CDR3 DNA: TGTGCCTGGAGTGATGGACCAAATAATTCACCCCTCCACTTT. As protein: CAWSDGPNNSPLHF.

V is TRBV18 and J is TRBJ2-1, with D perhaps being TRBD1 or TRBD2 (5 bases each). Germline values: CDR1 KGHSH, CDR2 LQKENI. The CDR3 contains 14 residues. V was trimmed by 0 bases and J by 6 bases, leaving 9 bases between them. Written as DNA, the CDR3 is TGTGCCAGCTCACCACCGGGACGTCTCAATGAGCAGTTCTTC. Protein sequence: CASSPPGRLNEQFF.

This sequence joins TRBV9 and TRBJ1-2; 7 nucleotides line up with TRBD1. CDR3 length: 16 amino acids. Germline values: CDR1 SGDLS, CDR2 YYNGEE. V gave up 4 bases and J gave up 3 bases; unmatched junction bases: 12. Here the CDR3 DNA reads TGTGCCAGCAGCTCCTGGCCTCAGGGGGTAGACTATGGCTACACCTTC. It encodes CASSSWPQGVDYGYTF.

The chain uses TRBV1 and TRBJ1-4. TRBV1 is tagged as a pseudogene. This CDR3 is 16 amino acids long. The CDR3 loop is CTSSQDRRRHNEKLFF. DNA of the CDR3: TGCACCAGCAGCCAAGACAGAAGACGGCACAATGAAAAACTGTTTTTT.

The J gene is TRBJ2-7, the V gene TRBV6-6; the D is unclear. The CDR3 sequence is 12 residues long. Trimming removed 4 bases at V and 4 bases at J, with 8 bases between. Per germline, CDR1 MNHNY and CDR2 SVGAGI (reference sequence). This CDR3 reads CASSSVGYEQYF. DNA for the CDR3: TGTGCCAGCAGTTCGGTGGGGTACGAGCAGTACTTC.

This chain connects TRBV19 to TRBJ2-7; D remains unclear. There are 15 residues in the CDR3. Deletions cut 4 bases from V and 0 bases from J, with 13 bases between. The V gene's germline CDR1 is LNHDA and CDR2 SQIVND (reference sequence). CDR3 sequence reads: CASSRIGPPSYEQYF. In nucleotides, the CDR3 is TGTGCCAGTAGTAGGATTGGACCGCCCTCCTACGAGCAGTACTTC.

This clone appeared a single time. The gene calls are TRBV19 and TRBJ2-2, with D perhaps matching TRBD2 (5 bases). The CDR3 loop spans 15 amino acids. Germline CDR1 and CDR2: LNHDA and SQIVND (reference sequence). Between the trimmed V and J ends, which lost 5 bases and 6 bases, there was a span of 16 bases. The CDR3 DNA reads as TGTGCCAGTAGTTCGGTCGGGGTTGGATCCGGGGAGCTGTTTTTT. Its protein product is CASSSVGVGSGELFF.

As for this clone: Other DNA variants within this sample encode the same CDR3. The chain combines TRBV2 with TRBJ1-1, with 7 positions matching TRBD1. The germline CDR1 and CDR2 sequences are SNHLY and FYNNEI. Unmatched junction bases numbered 0, after V lost 4 bases and J lost 1 base. CDR3 size: 13 residues. The CDR3: CASSGQGNTEAFF. In nucleotides, the CDR3 is TGTGCCAGCAGTGGACAGGGGAACACTGAAGCTTTCTTT.

This chain uses TRBV5-6 with TRBJ2-5; TRBD2 matches at 9 bases. This CDR3 has 16 amino acids. The V gene end was trimmed by 1 base and the J gene end by 4 bases; junction bases not matched to a gene: 8. Germline CDR1 and CDR2: SGHDT and YYEEEE. DNA for the CDR3: TGTGCCAGCAGCTTGTGGGCTAGCGGGATCCGAGAGACCCAGTACTTC. This codes for CASSLWASGIRETQYF.

This sequence joins TRBV5-6 and TRBJ2-5; TRBD2 aligns across 7 bases. The length of the CDR3 is 15 residues. V gave up 0 bases and J gave up 1 base; unmatched junction bases: 3. CDR1 is SGHDT, CDR2 YYEEEE, per germline. The CDR3 loop is CASSLASGIQETQYF. In DNA form, the CDR3 reads TGTGCCAGCAGCTTGGCCAGCGGGATCCAAGAGACCCAGTACTTC.

The gene calls are TRBV10-3 and TRBJ2-1; 10 bases agree with TRBD2. There are 15 residues in the CDR3. CDR1 is ENHRY, CDR2 SYGVKD, per germline. Trimming removed 7 bases from V and 8 bases from J; junction bases left unmatched: 11. The CDR3 sequence: CAINLAGGPGDEQFF. For the CDR3, the DNA is TGTGCCATCAACTTAGCGGGAGGCCCAGGCGATGAGCAGTTCTTC.

The chain joins TRBV19 to TRBJ2-5; D gene uncertain. The CDR3 is 13 amino acids. Trimming cost V 3 bases and J 0 bases, with 5 bases left between them. CDR1 LNHDA and CDR2 SQIVND come from the germline V gene (reference sequence). As DNA, the CDR3 is TGTGCCAGTAGTATGGGGTACCAAGAGACCCAGTACTTC. Its protein is CASSMGYQETQYF.

This chain connects TRBV7-3 to TRBJ2-5; no clear D. The germline V gene has CDR1 SGHTA and CDR2 FQGTGA. The CDR3 totals 15 residues. V lost 1 base to trimming and J lost 5 bases, with 14 bases between them. The CDR3 spells CASSLIGPGSETQYF. CDR3 sequence (DNA): TGTGCCAGCAGCTTAATAGGGCCTGGCTCGGAGACCCAGTACTTC.

This clone was seen just once. This rearrangement joins TRBV9 to TRBJ2-1, with a tentative D call TRBD2 (5 bases). The CDR3 spans 12 residues. Germline CDR1 and CDR2: SGDLS and YYNGEE. V lost 4 bases and J lost 9, with 11 bases in between. CDR3 in amino acids: CASSIRDPEQFF. In DNA, the CDR3 is TGTGCCAGCAGCATCCGGGATCCTGAGCAGTTCTTC.

This chain links TRBV5-1 with TRBJ1-2; no definite D call. Germline V gives CDR1 SGHRS, CDR2 YFSETQ. The CDR3 loop spans 14 amino acids. V was clipped by 2 bases and J by 8 bases, with 16 bases between them. This CDR3 reads CASSFSDVRNGYTF. DNA for the CDR3: TGCGCCAGCAGCTTTTCCGATGTCCGTAACGGCTACACCTTC. Full variable domain (outside the CDR3, taken from reference TRBV5-1 and TRBJ1-2): KAGVTQTPRYLIKTRGQQVTLSCSPISGHRSVSWYQQTPGQGLQFLFEYFSETQRNKGNFPGRFSGRQFSNSRSEMNVSTLELGDSALYLCASSFSDVRNGYTFGSGTRLTVV.

The chain recombines TRBV6-4 with TRBJ2-1, with TRBD1 matching over 7 bases. Germline lookup yields CDR1 MRHNA and CDR2 SNTAGT. The CDR3 loop spans 14 amino acids. J lost 10 bases, V lost 6 bases, and 12 bases had no gene match. CDR3 residues: CASSANDRVGEQFF. CDR3 nucleotides: TGTGCCAGCAGCGCAAATGACAGGGTCGGGGAGCAGTTCTTC.

The chain uses TRBV5-4 and TRBJ1-2; unclear D gene. CDR1 and CDR2 from the germline V gene are SGHNT and YYREEE (reference sequence). Between the trimmed V and J ends, which lost 0 bases and 4 bases, there was a span of 7 bases. The length of the CDR3 is 13 residues. The CDR3 reads CASSLEHSYGYTF. CDR3 DNA sequence: TGTGCCAGCAGCTTGGAACACAGCTATGGCTACACCTTC.

This sequence joins TRBV6-5 and TRBJ2-2; possibly TRBD1 or TRBD2 for D (5 bases each). CDR3 length: 12 amino acids. Germline V gives CDR1 MNHEY, CDR2 SVGAGI. V lost 10 bases and J lost 6, with 12 bases in between. CDR3 loop: CATGAPAGELFF. CDR3 DNA sequence: TGTGCCACCGGGGCGCCCGCCGGGGAGCTGTTTTTT.

The chain joins TRBV29-1 to TRBJ2-2, with D possibly being TRBD1 (5 bases). V dropped 4 bases and J dropped 1 base, with 10 bases sitting between them. From germline, CDR1 is SQVTM and CDR2 ANQGSEA. CDR3 length: 14 amino acids. The CDR3 DNA reads TGCAGCGTTGGGGGCAGCTTGAACACCGGGGAGCTGTTTTTT. This sequence encodes CSVGGSLNTGELFF.

The count of this clone is one. The J gene is TRBJ2-1, the V gene TRBV14; 12 nucleotides match TRBD2. CDR3 length: 17 amino acids. Germline assignment: CDR1 SGHDN and CDR2 FVKESK. The ends lost 3 bases at V and 4 bases at J; junction bases unmatched: 7. DNA of the CDR3: TGTGCCAGCAGCCACCTCCTCCTAGCGGGAGGGTACAATGAGCAGTTCTTC. Encoded protein: CASSHLLLAGGYNEQFF.